The rows below give T cell receptor beta chains drawn from one sample of a study of blood T cell repertoires in COVID-19. Only in-frame clones appear in the TCRdb table, and some are missing; sequencing was by immunoSEQ multiplex PCR. Of hundreds of thousands of clones listed, 70% to 90% were seen once; the top ten hold 1.4% to 1.5%. The sequencing input was PBMCs or T cells enriched from blood (not recorded which). The receptors here all came from a woman aged 18 to 35 who had been exposed to COVID-19. The CDR3 runs from the conserved cysteine through the conserved F or W. The D gene is left open where the match is weak. Where a row states a size, it is once, few, many or the class of an expanded clone; other rows omit it.

v_call	d_call	j_call	clone_size	cdr3_aa	cdr3_nt
TRBV10-3	NA	TRBJ2-7	NA	CAISEPNRVGIYEQYF	TGTGCCATCAGTGAACCCAACAGGGTGGGTATTTACGAGCAGTACTTC
TRBV5-8	NA	TRBJ1-1	NA	CASSKEMNTEAFF	TGTGCCAGCAGCAAAGAGATGAACACTGAAGCTTTCTTT
TRBV7-6	NA	TRBJ2-3	NA	CASSLEGLGSTDTQYF	TGTGCCAGCAGCTTGGAGGGGCTAGGGAGCACAGATACGCAGTATTTT
TRBV7-8	NA	TRBJ1-5	NA	CASSPSGVLGNQPQHF	TGTGCCAGCAGCCCTAGCGGGGTTCTAGGCAATCAGCCCCAGCATTTT
TRBV9	NA	TRBJ1-2	NA	CASSVRENGYTF	TGTGCCAGCAGCGTACGAGAGAATGGCTACACCTTC
TRBV3-1/TRBV3-2	NA	TRBJ1-1	NA	CASSQDIWVELMNTEAFF	TGTGCCAGCAGCCAAGATATATGGGTGGAGTTGATGAACACTGAAGCTTTCTTT
TRBV5-6	TRBD1	TRBJ1-1	NA	CASSLDRVNTEAFF	TGTGCCAGCAGCCTGGACAGGGTGAACACTGAAGCTTTCTTT
TRBV14	NA	TRBJ2-7	NA	CASSRSSGVGEQYF	TGTGCCAGCAGCCGCAGTTCGGGGGTAGGCGAGCAGTACTTC
TRBV6-1	TRBD2	TRBJ2-3	NA	CASKNGGGALHTQYF	TGTGCCAGCAAGAACGGCGGGGGGGCTTTACATACGCAGTATTTT
TRBV28	TRBD1	TRBJ2-7	NA	CASSFTGASSYEQYF	TGTGCCAGCAGCTTCACAGGGGCGAGCTCCTACGAGCAGTACTTC
TRBV4-1	TRBD1	TRBJ1-3	NA	CASSQGQGAVGNTIYF	TGCGCCAGCAGCCAAGGACAGGGGGCAGTTGGAAACACCATATATTTT
TRBV27	NA	TRBJ2-7	NA	CASSSPSDSSSSYEQYF	TGTGCCAGCAGCTCGCCTTCTGACAGTTCTTCTTCCTACGAGCAGTACTTC
TRBV19	NA	TRBJ1-4	NA	CASSIRVNGEKLFF	TGTGCCAGTAGTATCCGGGTTAACGGGGAAAAACTGTTTTTT
TRBV6-4	NA	TRBJ1-1	NA	CASSDGGGGTEAFF	TGTGCCAGCAGTGACGGGGGGGGAGGCACTGAAGCTTTCTTT
TRBV6-2/TRBV6-3	TRBD2	TRBJ2-3	NA	CASSLAGGRIDTQYF	TGTGCCAGCAGTCTAGCGGGGGGGCGGATAGATACGCAGTATTTT
TRBV24-1	NA	TRBJ2-1	NA	CATSDSDTSSYNEQFF	TGTGCCACCAGTGACTCCGACACTAGCTCCTACAATGAGCAGTTCTTC
TRBV28	NA	TRBJ2-1	NA	CASSFENNEQFF	TGTGCCAGCAGTTTCGAGAACAATGAGCAGTTCTTC
TRBV18	NA	TRBJ2-7	NA	CASSPTTDATYEQYF	TGTGCCAGCTCACCAACCACAGACGCCACCTACGAGCAGTACTTC
TRBV4-1	TRBD1	TRBJ1-5	NA	CASSLAEDRGFQPQHF	TGCGCCAGCAGCCTGGCCGAGGACAGGGGATTTCAGCCCCAGCATTTT
TRBV10-3	TRBD1	TRBJ1-4	NA	CAASGGQGQKLFF	TGTGCCGCGAGCGGGGGACAGGGACAAAAACTGTTTTTT
TRBV9	TRBD2	TRBJ2-7	NA	CASSASLAGAYEQYF	TGTGCCAGCAGCGCCAGCCTAGCGGGAGCCTACGAGCAGTACTTC
TRBV29-1	NA	TRBJ1-1	NA	CSAGHLNTEAFF	TGCAGCGCCGGACATTTGAACACTGAAGCTTTCTTT
TRBV7-9	TRBD2	TRBJ2-3	NA	CASSKGSGRDTQYF	TGTGCCAGCAGCAAAGGTAGCGGGAGGGATACGCAGTATTTT
TRBV6-5	TRBD1	TRBJ2-6	NA	CASRRRGRGANVLTF	TGTGCCAGCAGACGCAGGGGGCGGGGGGCCAACGTCCTGACTTTC
TRBV2	TRBD2	TRBJ2-1	NA	CASSVSPGLSYNEQFF	TGTGCCAGCAGTGTGAGCCCGGGACTAAGCTACAATGAGCAGTTCTTC
TRBV27	TRBD2	TRBJ2-3	NA	CASSPPAGDPTDTQYF	TGTGCCAGCAGTCCCCCAGCGGGAGACCCCACAGATACGCAGTATTTT
TRBV7-2	NA	TRBJ1-6	NA	CASTPFQGPGTYSPLHF	TGTGCCAGCACCCCATTCCAGGGGCCCGGCACGTATTCACCCCTCCACTTT
TRBV6-5	TRBD1	TRBJ2-5	few	CASSYRGQETQYF	TGTGCCAGCAGTTACAGGGGGCAGGAGACCCAGTACTTC
TRBV19	TRBD1	TRBJ1-4	NA	CATKKGASGEKLFF	TGTGCCACGAAAAAGGGGGCATCGGGAGAAAAACTGTTTTTT
TRBV30	NA	TRBJ1-2	once	CAWSPTGMTERHGYTF	TGTGCCTGGAGTCCTACTGGGATGACAGAAAGGCATGGCTACACCTTC
TRBV5-1	TRBD1	TRBJ1-6	NA	CASSSTGTGNSPLHF	TGCGCCAGCAGCTCGACAGGGACTGGGAATTCACCCCTCCACTTT
TRBV11-3	NA	TRBJ2-3	NA	CASSLRGTDTQYF	TGTGCCAGCAGCCTACGGGGCACAGATACGCAGTATTTT
TRBV5-1	NA	TRBJ2-2	NA	CASSYQAANTGELFF	TGCGCCAGCAGCTACCAGGCCGCGAACACCGGGGAGCTGTTTTTT
TRBV18	TRBD2	TRBJ2-1	NA	CASSPLLAPTGNEQFF	TGTGCCAGCTCACCCCTACTAGCGCCGACGGGCAATGAGCAGTTCTTC
TRBV28	TRBD1	TRBJ2-7	NA	CASRITRGSRDRGNYEQYF	TGTGCCAGCAGAATTACCCGGGGGAGCCGGGACAGGGGGAACTACGAGCAGTACTTC
TRBV4-3	NA	TRBJ2-7	once	CASSQDRGWRISYEQYF	TGCGCCAGCAGCCAAGATAGAGGTTGGAGGATCTCCTACGAGCAGTACTTC
TRBV12-2	NA	TRBJ2-2	NA	CASRLDWAPRLAGIGNTGELFF	TGTGCAAGTCGCTTAGATTGGGCCCCAAGACTAGCGGGAATCGGAAACACCGGGGAGCTGTTTTTT
TRBV27	NA	TRBJ2-5	NA	CASSYGSGEETQYF	TGTGCCAGCAGTTATGGGTCGGGGGAAGAGACCCAGTACTTC
TRBV5-5	NA	TRBJ2-7	NA	CASSLSHVALYEQYF	TGTGCCAGCAGCTTGTCACACGTCGCCCTCTACGAGCAGTACTTC
TRBV7-9	TRBD1	TRBJ1-3	once	CASRQGSGNTIYF	TGTGCCAGCCGACAGGGCTCTGGAAACACCATATATTTT
TRBV6-5	NA	TRBJ1-4	NA	CASSYSSATNEKLFF	TGTGCCAGCAGTTATTCTTCTGCAACTAATGAAAAACTGTTTTTT
TRBV6-4	TRBD2	TRBJ2-7	NA	CASVQGCTSGSSYEQYF	TGTGCCAGCGTGCAAGGGTGTACTAGCGGGAGCTCCTACGAGCAGTACTTC
TRBV5-1	NA	TRBJ2-3	NA	CASRRRGFIADRTDTQYF	TGCGCCAGCCGGCGACGGGGATTTATAGCTGATCGCACAGATACGCAGTATTTT
TRBV11-1	NA	TRBJ2-7	NA	CASSLRGYEQYF	TGTGCCAGCAGCCTCAGGGGTTACGAGCAGTACTTC
TRBV27	TRBD2	TRBJ2-7	few	CASSPSPLAGGIYEQYF	TGTGCCAGCAGTCCCTCCCCACTAGCGGGGGGTATTTACGAGCAGTACTTC
TRBV18	NA	TRBJ2-7	NA	CASSPLDSASYEQYF	TGTGCCAGCTCACCTCTTGACAGCGCCTCCTACGAGCAGTACTTC
TRBV21-1	NA	TRBJ2-5	NA	CASSRQGETQYF	TGTGCCAGCAGCAGACAGGGGGAGACCCAGTACTTC
TRBV28	TRBD2	TRBJ2-3	NA	CASSLSLGLAEDTQYF	TGTGCCAGCAGTTTATCTCTGGGACTAGCGGAAGATACGCAGTATTTT
TRBV11-2	TRBD1	TRBJ2-7	few	CASSTDRGLYEQYF	TGTGCCAGCAGCACGGACAGGGGGCTTTACGAGCAGTACTTC
TRBV19	TRBD2	TRBJ2-1	NA	CASRASGSGEQFF	TGTGCCAGTAGGGCTAGCGGGAGTGGTGAGCAGTTCTTC
TRBV2	TRBD1	TRBJ1-2	few	CAVPGQGDRNGYTF	TGTGCCGTCCCGGGACAGGGGGATAGAAATGGCTACACCTTC
TRBV9	TRBD1	TRBJ1-6	NA	CASSSGTGKNSPLHF	TGTGCCAGCAGCTCCGGGACAGGAAAAAATTCACCCCTCCACTTT
TRBV5-1	NA	TRBJ1-4	NA	CASSTGQTTNEKLFF	TGCGCCAGCAGCACAGGACAGACAACTAATGAAAAACTGTTTTTT
TRBV2	TRBD1	TRBJ1-2	few	CASSGQGLNYGYTF	TGTGCCAGCAGTGGACAGGGGCTTAACTATGGCTACACCTTC
TRBV4-1	NA	TRBJ1-1	NA	CASSQARGSGTEAFF	TGCGCCAGCAGCCAAGCGCGAGGCTCGGGGACTGAAGCTTTCTTT
TRBV5-1	TRBD1	TRBJ2-7	NA	CASSTGQAHEQYF	TGCGCCAGCAGCACCGGACAGGCCCACGAGCAGTACTTC
TRBV5-1	TRBD1	TRBJ1-2	NA	CASSSGQGDNGYTF	TGCGCCAGCAGCTCTGGACAGGGAGATAATGGCTACACCTTC
TRBV28	NA	TRBJ1-1	once	CASTPGHFNTEAFF	TGTGCCAGCACACCGGGACACTTTAACACTGAAGCTTTCTTT
TRBV29-1	TRBD1	TRBJ1-1	NA	CSVTTQGNQAFF	TGCAGCGTGACAACACAGGGGAATCAAGCTTTCTTT
TRBV3-1/TRBV3-2	NA	TRBJ2-2	NA	CASSQATSTGELFF	TGTGCCAGCAGCCAAGCCACAAGCACCGGGGAGCTGTTTTTT